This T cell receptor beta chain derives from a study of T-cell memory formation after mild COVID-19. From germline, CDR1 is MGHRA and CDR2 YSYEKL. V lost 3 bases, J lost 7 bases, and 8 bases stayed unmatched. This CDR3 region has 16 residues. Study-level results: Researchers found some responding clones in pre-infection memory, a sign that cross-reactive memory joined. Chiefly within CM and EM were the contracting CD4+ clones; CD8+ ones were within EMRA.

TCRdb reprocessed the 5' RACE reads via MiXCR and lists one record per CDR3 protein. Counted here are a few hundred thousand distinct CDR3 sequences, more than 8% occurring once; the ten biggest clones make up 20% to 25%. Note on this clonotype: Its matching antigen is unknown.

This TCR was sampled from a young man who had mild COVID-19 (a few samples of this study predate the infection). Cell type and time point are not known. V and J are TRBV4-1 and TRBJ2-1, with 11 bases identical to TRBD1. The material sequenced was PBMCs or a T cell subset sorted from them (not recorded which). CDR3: CASSHSGQGARNEQFF. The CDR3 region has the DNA TGCGCCAGCAGCCACTCAGGACAGGGGGCTAGGAATGAGCAGTTCTTC.